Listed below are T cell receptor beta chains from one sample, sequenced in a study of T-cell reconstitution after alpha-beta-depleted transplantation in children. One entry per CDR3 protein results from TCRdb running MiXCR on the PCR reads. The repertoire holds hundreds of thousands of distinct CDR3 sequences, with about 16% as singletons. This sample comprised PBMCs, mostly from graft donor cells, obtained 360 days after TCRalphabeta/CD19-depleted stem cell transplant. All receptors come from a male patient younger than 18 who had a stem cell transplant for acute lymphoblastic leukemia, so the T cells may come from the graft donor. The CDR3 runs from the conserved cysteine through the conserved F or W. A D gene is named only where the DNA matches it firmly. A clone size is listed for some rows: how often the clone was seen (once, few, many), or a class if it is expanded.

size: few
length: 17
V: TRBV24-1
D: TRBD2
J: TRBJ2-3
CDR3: CATSDPPGLAATDTQYF
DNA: TGTGCCACCAGTGACCCACCGGGACTAGCGGCAACAGATACGCAGTATTTT

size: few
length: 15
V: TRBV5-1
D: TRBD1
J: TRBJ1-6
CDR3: CASSPPGTGGSPLHF
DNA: TGCGCCAGCAGCCCGCCCGGGACAGGGGGGTCACCCCTCCACTTT

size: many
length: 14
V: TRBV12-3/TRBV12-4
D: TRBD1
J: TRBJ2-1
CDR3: CASSLGQGNNEQFF
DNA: TGTGCCAGCAGTTTAGGACAGGGTAACAATGAGCAGTTCTTC

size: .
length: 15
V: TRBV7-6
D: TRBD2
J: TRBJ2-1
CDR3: CASSLRLAGGPQQFF
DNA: TGTGCCAGCAGCTTACGTCTAGCGGGAGGGCCGCAGCAGTTCTTC

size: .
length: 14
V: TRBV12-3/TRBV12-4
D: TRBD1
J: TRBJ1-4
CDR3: CASSRDRGREKLFF
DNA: TGTGCCAGCAGTCGCGACAGGGGAAGAGAAAAACTGTTTTTT

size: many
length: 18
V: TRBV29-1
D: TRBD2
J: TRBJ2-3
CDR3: CSVEELAGGPGPTDTQYF
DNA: TGCAGCGTTGAAGAACTAGCGGGAGGGCCGGGTCCGACAGATACGCAGTATTTT

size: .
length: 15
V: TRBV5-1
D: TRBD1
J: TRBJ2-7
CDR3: CASSYYPLTGNEQYF
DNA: TGCGCCAGCAGCTATTACCCGCTGACAGGGAACGAGCAGTACTTC

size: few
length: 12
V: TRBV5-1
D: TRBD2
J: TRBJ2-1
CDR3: CASSLPQRELFF
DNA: TGCGCCAGCAGCTTGCCCCAGCGGGAGCTGTTCTTC

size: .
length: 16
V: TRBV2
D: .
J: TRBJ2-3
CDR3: CASSPEAPTGTDTQYF
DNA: TGTGCCAGCAGTCCGGAGGCCCCAACTGGCACAGATACGCAGTATTTT

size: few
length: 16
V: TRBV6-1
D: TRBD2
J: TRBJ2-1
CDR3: CASSRTSGTNPNYGFF
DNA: TGTGCCAGCAGTCGGACTAGCGGGACCAACCCAAACTACGGGTTCTTC

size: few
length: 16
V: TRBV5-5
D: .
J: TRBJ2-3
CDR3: CASSLTTGTSTDTQYF
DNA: TGTGCCAGCAGCTTGACGACAGGAACGAGCACAGATACGCAGTATTTT

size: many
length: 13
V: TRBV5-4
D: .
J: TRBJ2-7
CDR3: CASSWGLTSEQYF
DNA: TGTGCCAGCAGCTGGGGACTCACGTCCGAGCAGTACTTC

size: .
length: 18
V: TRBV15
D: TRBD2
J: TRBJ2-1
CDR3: CATSRRTSGKVWYNEQFF
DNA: TGTGCCACCAGCAGAAGGACTAGCGGGAAGGTATGGTACAATGAGCAGTTCTTC

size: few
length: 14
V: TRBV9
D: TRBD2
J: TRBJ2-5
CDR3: CASSVDLAEETQYF
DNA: TGTGCCAGCAGCGTAGACCTAGCGGAAGAGACCCAGTACTTC

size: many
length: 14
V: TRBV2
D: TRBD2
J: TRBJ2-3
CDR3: CASRLAGGPDTQYF
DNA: TGTGCCAGCAGGCTAGCGGGAGGTCCAGATACGCAGTATTTT

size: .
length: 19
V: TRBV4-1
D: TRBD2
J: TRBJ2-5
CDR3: CASSQKMGLAGAVRETQYF
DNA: TGCGCCAGCAGCCAGAAGATGGGGCTAGCGGGTGCGGTGAGGGAGACCCAGTACTTC

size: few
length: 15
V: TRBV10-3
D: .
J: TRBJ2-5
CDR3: CAISEGGTVQETQYF
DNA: TGTGCCATCAGTGAGGGGGGGACAGTCCAAGAGACCCAGTACTTC

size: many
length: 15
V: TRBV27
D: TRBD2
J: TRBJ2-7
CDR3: CASSRTGRVRNEQYF
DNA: TGTGCCAGCAGTCGTACCGGGAGGGTGAGGAACGAGCAGTACTTC

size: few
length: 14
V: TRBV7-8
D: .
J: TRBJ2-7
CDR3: CASSDLRPTYEQYF
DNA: TGTGCCAGCAGCGACCTCAGGCCCACCTACGAGCAGTACTTC

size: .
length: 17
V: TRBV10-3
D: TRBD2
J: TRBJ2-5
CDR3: CAISEPLAGGRAETQYF
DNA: TGTGCCATCAGTGAGCCGCTAGCGGGAGGGCGGGCAGAGACCCAGTACTTC

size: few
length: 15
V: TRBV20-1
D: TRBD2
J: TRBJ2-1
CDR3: CSARPMGLVDNEQFF
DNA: TGCAGTGCTCGCCCAATGGGACTAGTTGACAATGAGCAGTTCTTC

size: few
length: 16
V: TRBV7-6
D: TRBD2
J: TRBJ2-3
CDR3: CASSFITSGSTDTQYF
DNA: TGTGCCAGCAGCTTTATCACTAGCGGGAGCACAGATACGCAGTATTTT

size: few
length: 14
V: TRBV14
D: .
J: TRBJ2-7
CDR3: CASSQLGINYEQYF
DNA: TGTGCCAGCAGCCAACTAGGGATAAACTACGAGCAGTACTTC

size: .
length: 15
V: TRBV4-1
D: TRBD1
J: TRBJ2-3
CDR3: CASSTRQGGTDTQYF
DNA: TGCGCCAGCAGCACACGACAGGGGGGCACAGATACGCAGTATTTT

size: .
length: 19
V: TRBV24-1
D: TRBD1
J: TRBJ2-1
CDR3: CATSDRDRGTVSSYNEQFF
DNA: TGTGCCACCAGTGACCGGGACAGGGGTACCGTAAGCTCCTACAATGAGCAGTTCTTC

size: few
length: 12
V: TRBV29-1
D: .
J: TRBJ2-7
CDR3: CSVTGRVYEQYF
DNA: TGCAGCGTTACCGGACGGGTCTACGAGCAGTACTTC

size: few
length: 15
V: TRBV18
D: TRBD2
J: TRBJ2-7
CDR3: CASSPILAGDNEQYF
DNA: TGTGCCAGCTCACCGATACTAGCGGGAGACAACGAGCAGTACTTC

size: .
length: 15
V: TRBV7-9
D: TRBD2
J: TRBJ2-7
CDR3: CASSSIAGVRNEQYF
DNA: TGTGCCAGCAGCTCTATAGCGGGAGTTAGGAACGAGCAGTACTTC

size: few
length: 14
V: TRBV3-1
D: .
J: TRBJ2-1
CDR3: CASSRRGTDNEQFF
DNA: TGTGCCAGCAGCCGCCGGGGTACTGACAATGAGCAGTTCTTC

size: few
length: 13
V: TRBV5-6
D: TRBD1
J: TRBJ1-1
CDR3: CASSLARGIGAFF
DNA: TGTGCCAGCAGCTTGGCCAGGGGGATTGGAGCTTTCTTT

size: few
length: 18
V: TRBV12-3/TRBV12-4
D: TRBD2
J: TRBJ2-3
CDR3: CASSLLAGGPALTDTQYF
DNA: TGTGCCAGCAGTCTCCTAGCGGGAGGGCCAGCCCTCACAGATACGCAGTATTTT

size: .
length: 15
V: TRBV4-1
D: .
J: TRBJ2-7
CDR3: CASSQPGGISYEQYF
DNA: TGCGCCAGCAGCCAACCAGGCGGGATCTCCTACGAGCAGTACTTC

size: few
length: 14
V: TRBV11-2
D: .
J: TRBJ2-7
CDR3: CASSLRVRTYEQYF
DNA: TGTGCCAGCAGCTTAAGGGTCAGGACGTACGAGCAGTACTTC

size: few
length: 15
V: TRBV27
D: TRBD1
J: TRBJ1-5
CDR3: CASRVRQGRYQPQHF
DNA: TGTGCCAGCAGGGTACGACAGGGGAGGTATCAGCCCCAGCATTTT

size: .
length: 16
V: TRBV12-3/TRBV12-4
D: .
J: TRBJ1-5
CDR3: CASSSLYGGSNQPQHF
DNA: TGTGCCAGCAGCTCCCTTTACGGAGGTAGCAATCAGCCCCAGCATTTT